The present T cell receptor beta chain was sequenced within a study of response to subunit inactivated influenza vaccine. Findings and caveats of the study: A suggestion made by the authors is that each seasonal influenza vaccination recruits few new T cells.

Trimming pared 5 bases from V and 1 base from J, leaving 14 bases between. The CDR3 totals 15 residues. Germline loops: CDR1 MNHNS, CDR2 SASEGT. TCRdb reanalysed the RT-PCR reads using MiXCR and keeps one entry per CDR3 protein. The sample shows some 500,000 distinct CDR3 sequences, approximately 13% of them seen only once. For this clonotype: The antigen remains undetermined.

The rearrangement joins TRBV6-1 to TRBJ1-2; tentatively, D is TRBD1 (6 bases). This TCR derives from a man aged 50-59 years who received an inactivated influenza vaccine. Sequencing was performed on PBMCs from blood, taken 45 days after vaccination. CDR3 DNA sequence: TGTGCCAGCAGTCGCGAGGGCAGGGGTAACTATGGCTACACCTTC. Encoded protein: CASSREGRGNYGYTF.